This T cell receptor beta chain was observed in a study of CD4 and CD8 cells across lung adenocarcinoma regions. The CDR3 spans 18 residues. The V segment lost 0 bases and the J segment 5 bases; nucleotides outside the gene matches: 12. MiXCR, run by TCRdb on the PCR reads, gives a single entry per CDR3 protein. The table includes more than 6,000 distinct CDR3 sequences, roughly 56% detected once. This sequence was found in a female donor with lung adenocarcinoma. The CD4 and CD8 labels of this study may be unreliable. Specimen: CD4+ T cells from the center of a lung tumor. The V and J genes are TRBV12-3 or TRBV12-4 and TRBJ2-3; 9 bases agree with TRBD1. For the CDR3, the DNA is TGTGCCAGCAGTTTAGCCCCCAATTTCCGGGACAGGGAAGATACGCAGTATTTT. It translates to CASSLAPNFRDREDTQYF.